This entry lists 30 T cell receptor beta chains sequenced from one sample in a study of OX40 agonist ivuxolimab in advanced cancers. Profiling relied on immunoSEQ multiplex PCR, and the TCRdb table lists in-frame clones only, not all of them. This table has fewer than 15,000 clones, around 80% appearing once. Specimen: CD4+ or CD8+ T cells sorted from blood, collected in a trial of the OX40 agonist ivuxolimab. Source of these receptors: an adult with an advanced solid tumor such as melanoma, head and neck, liver or kidney cancer.

V is TRBV11-3 and J is TRBJ1-2; tentatively, D is TRBD1 (5 bases). The germline V and J ends were trimmed by 2 bases and 3 bases, with 10 bases remaining between them. The CDR3 spans 14 residues. In germline, CDR1 is SGHNT, CDR2 YENEEA. This CDR3 reads CASSLRRVYYGYTF. CDR3 nucleotides: TGTGCCAGCAGCTTACGCAGGGTATACTATGGCTACACCTTC.

This clone was found a few times. This chain joins TRBV7-6 and TRBJ2-1; no firm D call. This CDR3 is 11 amino acids long. Trimming cost V 5 bases and J 7 bases, with 6 bases left between them. Looked up from germline, CDR1 is SGHVS and CDR2 is FNYEAQ. CDR3 DNA sequence: TGTGCCAGCAGCCCCGGGAATGAGCAGTTCTTC. It specifies CASSPGNEQFF.

V gene TRBV19 combines with J gene TRBJ2-1; D call uncertain. Trimming cost V 3 bases and J 6 bases, with 9 bases left between them. Germline CDR1 reads LNHDA; CDR2 reads SQIVND (reference sequence). This CDR3 region has 13 residues. For the CDR3, the DNA is TGTGCCAGTAGTATTCCCCGGCGCAATGAGCAGTTCTTC. Its translation is CASSIPRRNEQFF.

This chain links TRBV11-2 with TRBJ1-2; D uncertain. In germline, CDR1 is SGHAT, CDR2 FQNNGV. V lost 1 base to trimming and J lost 6 bases, with 6 bases between them. The CDR3 runs 12 residues. CDR3 in amino acids: CASSLAQDGYTF. The CDR3 DNA reads TGTGCCAGCAGCTTAGCCCAGGATGGCTACACCTTC.

V gene TRBV10-2 combines with J gene TRBJ2-7; 9 bases map to TRBD2. The CDR3 consists of 14 residues. Germline CDR1 WSHSY, CDR2 SAAADI. J gave up 4 bases and V 4 bases, and 5 bases lay outside the gene matches. The CDR3 nucleotides are TGCGCCAGCAGTGTCCTAGCGGGAAGGTACGAGCAGTACTTC. Translated, it gives CASSVLAGRYEQYF.

The rearrangement links TRBV27 to TRBJ1-2; no firm D call. The V end was cut by 2 bases, the J end by 6 bases, with 13 bases between. CDR1 is MNHEY, CDR2 SMNVEV, per germline (reference sequence). The CDR3 consists of 14 residues. The CDR3 DNA reads TGTGCCAGCAGTTTAAAACCAGGCTCCCATGGCTACACCTTC. This gives the protein CASSLKPGSHGYTF.

The rearrangement joins TRBV7-8 to TRBJ2-7; D is possibly TRBD2 (5 bases). Trimming took 7 bases from V and 6 from J, leaving 28 bases between them. The germline V gene encodes CDR1 SGHVS and CDR2 FQNEAQ. The CDR3 loop spans 17 amino acids. CDR3 amino acids: CASTPISGYPGVFEQYF. The CDR3 DNA sequence: TGTGCCAGCACTCCGATATCTGGTTACCCCGGGGTTTTCGAGCAGTACTTC. The complete variable domain, with remaining parts taken from reference TRBV7-8 and TRBJ2-7, reads GAGVSQSPRYKVAKRGQDVALRCDPISGHVSLFWYQQALGQGPEFLTYFQNEAQLDKSGLPSDRFFAERPEGSVSTLKIQRTQQEDSAVYLCASTPISGYPGVFEQYFGPGTRLTVT.

This chain joins TRBV7-9 and TRBJ2-7, with D perhaps matching TRBD1 (6 bases). The germline V and J ends were trimmed by 2 bases and 2 bases, with 16 bases remaining between them. There are 16 residues in the CDR3. CDR1 and CDR2 from the germline V gene are SEHNR and FQNEAQ (reference sequence). CDR3 region: CASSLQGLGPTYEQYF. Here the CDR3 DNA reads TGTGCCAGCAGCTTACAGGGGCTTGGCCCTACCTACGAGCAGTACTTC.

The chain joins TRBV7-2 to TRBJ1-5, with TRBD1 as a possible D gene (5 bases). This CDR3 comprises 13 residues. Germline V gene sequence: CDR1 SGHTA, CDR2 FQGNSA. The ends were cut back, 6 bases at V and 1 base at J, with 7 bases in the middle. The CDR3 region is CASSWGSNQPQHF. The CDR3 bases are TGTGCCAGCAGTTGGGGGAGCAATCAGCCCCAGCATTTT.

The CDR3 bases are TGCGCCAGCAGCTCTAGCGGGAGGCAAGAGACCCAGTACTTC. This encodes CASSSSGRQETQYF. J is TRBJ2-5 and V is TRBV5-1; 11 positions agree with TRBD2. The CDR3 totals 14 residues. The V gene end was trimmed by 3 bases and the J gene end by 2 bases; junction bases not matched to a gene: 0. The germline V gene has CDR1 SGHRS and CDR2 YFSETQ. Complete variable domain (other parts from reference TRBV5-1 and TRBJ2-5): KAGVTQTPRYLIKTRGQQVTLSCSPISGHRSVSWYQQTPGQGLQFLFEYFSETQRNKGNFPGRFSGRQFSNSRSEMNVSTLELGDSALYLCASSSSGRQETQYFGPGTRLLVL.

This clone was detected only once. Sequence at one end of the junction differs from germline and may be a read error. Other DNA variants within this sample encode the same CDR3. This chain links TRBV28 with TRBJ1-2, with TRBD1 as a possible D gene (5 bases). Germline V CDR1 and CDR2: MDHEN, SYDVKM. The CDR3 runs 11 residues. DNA for the CDR3: TGTGCCAGCAGCGACAGTGGAGGCTATACCTTC. It specifies CASSDSGGYTF.

V usage is TRBV5-1 and J usage is TRBJ2-7; 8 nucleotides align to TRBD1. Trimming took 2 bases from V and 4 from J; bases not matched to a gene: 11. The CDR3 sequence is 16 residues long. Germline V gene sequence: CDR1 SGHRS, CDR2 YFSETQ. The CDR3 region is CASSFGPGTGTYEQYF. The DNA for the CDR3 is TGCGCCAGCAGCTTTGGACCAGGGACAGGAACTTACGAGCAGTACTTC. Together with reference TRBV5-1 and TRBJ2-7, the CDR3 gives the full variable domain: KAGVTQTPRYLIKTRGQQVTLSCSPISGHRSVSWYQQTPGQGLQFLFEYFSETQRNKGNFPGRFSGRQFSNSRSEMNVSTLELGDSALYLCASSFGPGTGTYEQYFGPGTRLTVT.

The chain couples TRBV9 to TRBJ1-4; D not resolved. V lost 4 bases and J lost 4, with 11 bases in between. The length of the CDR3 is 14 residues. Germline loops: CDR1 SGDLS, CDR2 YYNGEE. The CDR3 protein is CASSPSSINEKLFF. CDR3 nucleotide sequence: TGTGCCAGCAGCCCCAGCAGCATTAATGAAAAACTGTTTTTT.

The V call is TRBV6-5, the J call TRBJ2-7; D is unclear. V dropped 5 bases and J dropped 3 bases, with 11 bases sitting between them. The length of the CDR3 is 13 residues. Germline V CDR1 and CDR2: MNHEY, SVGAGI. The CDR3 DNA reads as TGTGCCAGCAGTAGACCGAATAACTACGAGCAGTACTTC. It codes for CASSRPNNYEQYF.

The rearrangement links TRBV6-6 to TRBJ2-1; 8 nucleotides agree with TRBD2. Germline CDR1 MNHNY, CDR2 SVGAGI (reference sequence). V lost 5 bases to trimming and J lost 9 bases; unmatched junction nucleotides: 9. The CDR3 is 14 residues long. CDR3 nucleotides: TGTGCCAGCAGTCCCGGGACTAGGGATCGTGAGCAGTTCTTC. Translation: CASSPGTRDREQFF.

The chain couples TRBV9 to TRBJ2-7, with 8 bases lining up with TRBD2. CDR3 size: 15 residues. CDR1 and CDR2 from the germline V gene are SGDLS and YYNGEE. The trim removed 4 bases at V and 2 bases at J, leaving 8 bases unmatched. CDR3 protein: CASSPLSGLAYEQYF. The CDR3 DNA reads TGTGCCAGCAGCCCCCTATCGGGACTAGCCTACGAGCAGTACTTC.

The chain has TRBV11-2 and TRBJ2-7, with 10 bases aligning to TRBD2. J gave up 2 bases and V 5 bases, and 6 bases lay outside the gene matches. Germline V gene sequence: CDR1 SGHAT, CDR2 FQNNGV. This CDR3 has 15 amino acids. The CDR3 loop is CASSAGTSVAYEQYF. For the CDR3, the DNA is TGTGCCAGCAGCGCCGGGACTAGCGTAGCCTACGAGCAGTACTTC.

This chain joins TRBV20-1 and TRBJ1-2; D unclear. The V gene's germline CDR1 is DFQATT and CDR2 SNEGSKA (reference sequence). This CDR3 region has 11 residues. CDR3 sequence reads: CSGLSNYGYTF. The CDR3 DNA follows: TGCAGCGGGCTGAGCAACTATGGCTACACCTTC.

The chain recombines TRBV11-2 with TRBJ2-1, with D maybe TRBD2 (7 bases). CDR1 SGHAT and CDR2 FQNNGV come from the germline V gene. V was cut by 3 bases and J by 8 bases, with 8 bases left in between. This CDR3 contains 12 residues. In nucleotides, the CDR3 is TGTGCCAGCAGCTTGGGGGGGCATGAGCAGTTCTTC. Its translation: CASSLGGHEQFF. The full variable domain, in which reference TRBV11-2 and TRBJ2-1 provide the parts outside the CDR3, is EAGVAQSPRYKIIEKRQSVAFWCNPISGHATLYWYQQILGQGPKLLIQFQNNGVVDDSQLPKDRFSAERLKGVDSTLKIQPAKLEDSAVYLCASSLGGHEQFFGPGTRLTVL.

The rearrangement joins TRBV7-8 to TRBJ2-7; a possible D gene is TRBD1 (6 bases). Germline V gene sequence: CDR1 SGHVS, CDR2 FQNEAQ. V lost 0 bases to trimming and J lost 0 bases, with 9 bases between them. The length of the CDR3 is 15 residues. CDR3 sequence (DNA): TGTGCCAGCAGCTTAGCGTCAGGGGCCTCCTACGAGCAGTACTTC. Protein sequence: CASSLASGASYEQYF.

V gene TRBV7-9 combines with J gene TRBJ2-7, with D unclear. V shed 5 bases and J shed 2 bases, with 10 bases lying between them. The CDR3 is 13 amino acids. Per the germline V gene, CDR1 is SEHNR and CDR2 is FQNEAQ (reference sequence). The CDR3, as DNA: TGTGCCAGCAGCCCCGGGTCACCCTACGAGCAGTACTTC. Translation gives CASSPGSPYEQYF. The whole variable domain, remainder taken from reference TRBV7-9 and TRBJ2-7, is DTGVSQNPRHKITKRGQNVTFRCDPISEHNRLYWYRQTLGQGPEFLTYFQNEAQLEKSRLLSDRFSAERPKGSFSTLEIQRTEQGDSAMYLCASSPGSPYEQYFGPGTRLTVT.

There are a few counts of this clone. The J gene is TRBJ2-3, the V gene TRBV10-2; tentatively, D is TRBD2 (6 bases). Germline values: CDR1 WSHSY, CDR2 SAAADI. Trimming removed 6 bases at V and 3 bases at J, with 10 bases between. The CDR3 length is 13 residues. The CDR3 loop reads CASSYAGTDTQYF. CDR3 coding DNA: TGCGCCAGCAGCTACGCGGGGACAGATACGCAGTATTTT.

The chain is built from TRBV27 and TRBJ2-1; 14 bases are a match to TRBD2. Trimming cost V 1 base and J 0 bases; bases outside gene matches: 8. The CDR3 runs 20 residues. The germline V gene has CDR1 MNHEY and CDR2 SMNVEV (reference sequence). This CDR3 reads CASSLWLTSGRGSSYNEQFF. CDR3 coding DNA: TGTGCCAGCAGTTTATGGCTGACTAGCGGGAGGGGAAGCTCCTACAATGAGCAGTTCTTC.

CDR3: CASSYYGGSGEQYF. The CDR3 DNA reads as TGTGCCAGCAGTTACTATGGAGGGTCGGGCGAGCAGTACTTC. J is TRBJ2-7 and V is TRBV6-5, with TRBD2 as a possible D gene (6 bases). The germline V gene has CDR1 MNHEY and CDR2 SVGAGI. The CDR3 spans 14 residues. V was cut by 1 base and J by 6 bases, with 13 bases left in between.

V and J are TRBV27 and TRBJ2-1; the D is unclear. The germline V and J ends were trimmed by 3 bases and 6 bases, with 9 bases remaining between them. The CDR3 contains 13 residues. Germline values: CDR1 MNHEY, CDR2 SMNVEV (reference sequence). This chain's CDR3 is CASSLVEGNEQFF. CDR3 coding DNA: TGTGCCAGCAGTTTGGTTGAAGGCAATGAGCAGTTCTTC.

This rearrangement joins TRBV6-5 to TRBJ2-7, with 9 bases lining up with TRBD1. Trimming cost V 2 bases and J 0 bases; bases outside gene matches: 2. There are 15 residues in the CDR3. The germline gives CDR1 MNHEY, CDR2 SVGAGI. The CDR3 region has the DNA TGTGCCAGCAGTTACGGGACAGGGAGCTCCTACGAGCAGTACTTC. This sequence encodes CASSYGTGSSYEQYF.

The chain couples TRBV7-9 to TRBJ1-2, with D uncertain. The CDR3 covers 14 residues. Germline V gene lookup returns CDR1 SEHNR and CDR2 FQNEAQ (reference sequence). V was shortened by 1 base and J by 4 bases, with 10 bases between the two germline ends. The CDR3 is CASSLEPGLYGYTF. CDR3 DNA: TGTGCCAGCAGCTTAGAACCAGGCCTCTATGGCTACACCTTC.

The rearrangement joins TRBV9 to TRBJ2-2, with 9 bases aligning to TRBD2. V shed 0 bases, J shed 6 bases, and the junction held 12 bases outside the gene matches. Germline CDR1 and CDR2: SGDLS and YYNGEE. This CDR3 comprises 18 residues. The CDR3, as DNA: TGTGCCAGCAGCGTAGGAGGTGGGGCTAGCGGGGCCCCCGGGGAGCTGTTTTTT. As protein: CASSVGGGASGAPGELFF.

The chain recombines TRBV13 with TRBJ2-5, with D unresolved. The CDR3 has 12 amino acids. Germline V lookup: CDR1 PRHDT, CDR2 FYEKMQ (reference sequence). V gave up 0 bases and J gave up 4 bases, with 3 bases separating them. The CDR3 nucleotides read TGTGCCAGCAGCTTAGGCAGAGAGACCCAGTACTTC. Its translation is CASSLGRETQYF.

The J gene is TRBJ1-5, the V gene TRBV5-4, with a tentative D call TRBD1 (5 bases). This CDR3 is 14 amino acids long. The germline V gene has CDR1 SGHNT and CDR2 YYREEE (reference sequence). V was pared by 3 bases and J by 4 bases, with 11 bases between. The CDR3 reads CASSSSGLNQPQHF. The CDR3 DNA is TGTGCCAGCAGCTCCTCAGGGCTTAATCAGCCCCAGCATTTT.